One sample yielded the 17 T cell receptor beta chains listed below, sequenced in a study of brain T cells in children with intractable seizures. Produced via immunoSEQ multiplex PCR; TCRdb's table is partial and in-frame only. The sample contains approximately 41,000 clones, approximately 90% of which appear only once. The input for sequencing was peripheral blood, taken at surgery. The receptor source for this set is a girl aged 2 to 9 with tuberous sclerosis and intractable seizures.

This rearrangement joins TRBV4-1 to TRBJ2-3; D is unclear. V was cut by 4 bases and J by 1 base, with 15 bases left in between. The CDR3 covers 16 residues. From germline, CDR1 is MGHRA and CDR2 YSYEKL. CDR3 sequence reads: CASSRVTSDGTDTQYF. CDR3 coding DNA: TGCGCCAGCAGCCGGGTTACGTCCGACGGCACAGATACGCAGTATTTT.

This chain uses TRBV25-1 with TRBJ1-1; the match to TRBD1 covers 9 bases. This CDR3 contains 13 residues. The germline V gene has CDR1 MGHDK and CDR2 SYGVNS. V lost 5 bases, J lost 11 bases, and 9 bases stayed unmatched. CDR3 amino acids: CASSLTGGSGAFF. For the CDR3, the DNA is TGTGCCAGCAGTTTAACAGGGGGCTCAGGGGCTTTCTTT.

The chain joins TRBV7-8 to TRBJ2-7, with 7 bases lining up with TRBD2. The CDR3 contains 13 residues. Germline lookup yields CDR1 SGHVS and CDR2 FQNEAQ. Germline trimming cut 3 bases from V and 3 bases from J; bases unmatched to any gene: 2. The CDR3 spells CASSFGGSYEQYV. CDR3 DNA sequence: TGTGCCAGCAGCTTCGGGGGGAGCTACGAGCAGTACGTC.

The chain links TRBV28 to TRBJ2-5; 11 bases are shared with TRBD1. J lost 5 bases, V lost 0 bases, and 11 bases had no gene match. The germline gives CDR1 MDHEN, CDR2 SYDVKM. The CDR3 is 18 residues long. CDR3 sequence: CASSLWSADRGRRETQYF. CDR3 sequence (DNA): TGTGCCAGCAGTTTATGGTCAGCGGACAGGGGGCGCCGGGAGACCCAGTACTTC.

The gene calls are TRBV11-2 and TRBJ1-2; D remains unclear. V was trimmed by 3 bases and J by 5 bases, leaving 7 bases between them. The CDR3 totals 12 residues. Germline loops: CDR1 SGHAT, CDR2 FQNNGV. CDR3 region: CASSLGLYGYTF. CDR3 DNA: TGTGCCAGCAGCTTGGGATTGTATGGCTACACCTTC. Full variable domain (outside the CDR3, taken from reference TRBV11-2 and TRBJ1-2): EAGVAQSPRYKIIEKRQSVAFWCNPISGHATLYWYQQILGQGPKLLIQFQNNGVVDDSQLPKDRFSAERLKGVDSTLKIQPAKLEDSAVYLCASSLGLYGYTFGSGTRLTVV.

CDR3 in DNA: TGTGCCTGGAGTGTCCAAGTGAACACTGAAGCTTTCTTT. Amino acid sequence: CAWSVQVNTEAFF. The chain recombines TRBV30 with TRBJ1-1, with unresolved D. The CDR3 has 13 residues. The V gene's germline CDR1 is GTSNPN and CDR2 SVGIG (reference sequence). Trimming removed 0 bases at V and 0 bases at J, with 5 bases between.

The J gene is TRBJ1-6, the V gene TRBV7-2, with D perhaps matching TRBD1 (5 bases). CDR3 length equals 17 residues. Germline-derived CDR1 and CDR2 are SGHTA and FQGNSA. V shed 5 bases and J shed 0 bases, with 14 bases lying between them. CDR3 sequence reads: CASSTWTPSSYNSPLHF. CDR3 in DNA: TGTGCCAGCAGCACTTGGACACCGAGCTCCTATAATTCACCCCTCCACTTT.

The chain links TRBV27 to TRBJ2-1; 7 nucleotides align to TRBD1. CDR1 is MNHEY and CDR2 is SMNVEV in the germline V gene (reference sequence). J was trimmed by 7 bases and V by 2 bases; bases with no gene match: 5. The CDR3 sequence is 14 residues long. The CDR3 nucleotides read TGTGCCAGCAGTTTAGGGGGCAGGGGGAATGAGCAGTTCTTC. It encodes CASSLGGRGNEQFF.

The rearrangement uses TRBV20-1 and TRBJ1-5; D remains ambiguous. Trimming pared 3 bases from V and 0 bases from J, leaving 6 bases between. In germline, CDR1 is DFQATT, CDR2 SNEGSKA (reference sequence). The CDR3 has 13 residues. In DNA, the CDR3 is TGCAGTGCTAGTTCCGATAGCAATCAGCCCCAGCATTTT. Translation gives CSASSDSNQPQHF.

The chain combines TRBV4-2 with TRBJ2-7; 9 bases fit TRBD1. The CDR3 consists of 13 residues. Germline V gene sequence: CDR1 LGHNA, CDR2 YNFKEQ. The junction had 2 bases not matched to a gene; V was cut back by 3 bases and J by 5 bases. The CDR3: CASSHGTGNEQYF. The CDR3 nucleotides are TGTGCCAGCAGCCACGGGACAGGGAACGAGCAGTACTTC.

The CDR3: CASSSLSSGTNQPQHF. The DNA for the CDR3 is TGTGCCAGCAGCAGCCTCTCTTCAGGAACGAATCAGCCCCAGCATTTT. The chain employs TRBV7-2 and TRBJ1-5, with D unclear. Germline V gene sequence: CDR1 SGHTA, CDR2 FQGNSA. The CDR3 has 16 residues. Trimming removed 5 bases from V and 4 bases from J, with 18 bases in between.

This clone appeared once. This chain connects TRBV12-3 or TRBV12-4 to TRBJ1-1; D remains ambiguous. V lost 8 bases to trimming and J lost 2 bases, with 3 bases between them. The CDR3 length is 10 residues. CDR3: CASGNTEAFF. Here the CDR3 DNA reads TGTGCCAGCGGCAACACTGAAGCTTTCTTT.

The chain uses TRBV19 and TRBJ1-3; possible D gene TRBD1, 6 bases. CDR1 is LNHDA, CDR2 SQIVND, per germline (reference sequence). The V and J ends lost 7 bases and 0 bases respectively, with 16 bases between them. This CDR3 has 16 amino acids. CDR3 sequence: CASTPEGVFSGNTIYF. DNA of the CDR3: TGTGCCAGTACCCCGGAGGGGGTCTTCTCTGGAAACACCATATATTTT.

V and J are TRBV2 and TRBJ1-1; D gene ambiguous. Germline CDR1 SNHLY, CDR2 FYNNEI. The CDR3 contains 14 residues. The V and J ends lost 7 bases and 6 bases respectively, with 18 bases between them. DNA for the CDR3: TGTGCCAGCATTGTTCGGGGAGTCTCCTCTGAAGCTTTCTTT. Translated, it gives CASIVRGVSSEAFF.

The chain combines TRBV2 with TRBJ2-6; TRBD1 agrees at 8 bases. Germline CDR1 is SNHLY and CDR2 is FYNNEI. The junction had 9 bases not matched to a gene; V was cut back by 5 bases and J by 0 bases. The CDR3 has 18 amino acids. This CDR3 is CASSTRQGSISGANVLTF. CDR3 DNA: TGTGCCAGCAGTACCCGACAGGGGTCTATCTCTGGGGCCAACGTCCTGACTTTC.

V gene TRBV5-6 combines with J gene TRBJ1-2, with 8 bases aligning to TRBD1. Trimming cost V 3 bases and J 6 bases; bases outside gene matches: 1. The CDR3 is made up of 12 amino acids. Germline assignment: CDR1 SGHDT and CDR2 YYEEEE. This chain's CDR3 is CASSSTGDGYTF. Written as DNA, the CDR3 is TGTGCCAGCAGCTCGACAGGGGATGGCTACACCTTC. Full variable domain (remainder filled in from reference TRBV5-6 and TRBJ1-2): DAGVTQSPTHLIKTRGQQVTLRCSPKSGHDTVSWYQQALGQGPQFIFQYYEEEERQRGNFPDRFSGHQFPNYSSELNVNALLLGDSALYLCASSSTGDGYTFGSGTRLTVV.

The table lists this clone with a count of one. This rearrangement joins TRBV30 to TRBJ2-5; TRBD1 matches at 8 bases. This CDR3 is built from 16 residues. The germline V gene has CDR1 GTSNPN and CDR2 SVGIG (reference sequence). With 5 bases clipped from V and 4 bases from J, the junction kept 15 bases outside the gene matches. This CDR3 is CAWSVGRQGALETQYF. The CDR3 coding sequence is TGTGCCTGGTCGGTTGGTCGTCAGGGGGCCTTAGAGACCCAGTACTTC.